The entry below describes one TCR beta chain. The sample comes from a study of long-term antiretroviral therapy in people with HIV. Sequencing used immunoSEQ v3.0 at survey level. TCRdb's copy holds only in-frame clones and misses some; the assay was immunoSEQ multiplex PCR. The data show about 28,000 clones, 80% seen once. Every one of the participants with HIV received treatment in the United States. The CDR3 loop spans 14 amino acids. The V end was cut by 3 bases, the J end by 2 bases, with 13 bases between. Germline V gives CDR1 SQVTM, CDR2 ANQGSEA. The gene calls are TRBV29-1 and TRBJ2-5; TRBD2 might be the D (7 bases). The input for sequencing was unsorted PBMCs, taken 0.3 years after starting antiretroviral therapy. The sequence came from a man aged 35 to 55 with HIV. The CDR3 loop reads CSVDGGLDQETQYF. CDR3 DNA sequence: TGCAGCGTTGACGGGGGGCTCGATCAAGAGACCCAGTACTTC.